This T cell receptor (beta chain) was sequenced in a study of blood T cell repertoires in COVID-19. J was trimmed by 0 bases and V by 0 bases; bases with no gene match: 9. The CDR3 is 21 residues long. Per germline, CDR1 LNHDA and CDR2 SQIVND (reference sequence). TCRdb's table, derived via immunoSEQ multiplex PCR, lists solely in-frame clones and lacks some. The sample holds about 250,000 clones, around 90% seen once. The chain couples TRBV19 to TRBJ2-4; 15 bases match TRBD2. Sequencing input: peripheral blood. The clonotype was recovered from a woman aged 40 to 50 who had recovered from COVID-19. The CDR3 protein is CASSIELAGTSGGLAKNIQYF. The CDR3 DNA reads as TGTGCCAGTAGTATAGAACTGGCCGGGACTAGCGGGGGGCTAGCCAAAAACATTCAGTACTTC.